The next 21 T cell receptor beta chains were all read from a single sample in a study of blood T cells in healthy people across ages. Then a second PCR, running about 7 to 11 cycles, was carried out with a sample-barcoded 5' primer and a J-beta primer mix. TCRdb used MiXCR to reprocess the 5' RACE reads, holding one entry per CDR3 protein. The profile shows 1.2 million to 1.5 million distinct CDR3 sequences, approximately 59% of them singletons. Sequencing used blood. The receptors originated from a man aged 18-30 years in good health.

J is TRBJ1-2 and V is TRBV4-1; D uncertain. The germline gives CDR1 MGHRA, CDR2 YSYEKL. The CDR3 sequence is 17 residues long. V was shortened by 6 bases and J by 5 bases, with 25 bases between the two germline ends. Here the CDR3 reads CASRQTLLAPEKYGYTF. The CDR3 DNA follows: TGCGCCAGCAGACAAACCCTCTTGGCGCCGGAAAAATATGGCTACACCTTC.

V gene TRBV29-1 combines with J gene TRBJ1-1, with TRBD1 as a possible D gene (5 bases). CDR3 length: 20 residues. The V end lost 7 bases, the J end lost 0 bases, and 33 bases lay between the germline ends. Germline CDR1 and CDR2: SQVTM and ANQGSEA. CDR3 DNA sequence: TGCAGCGCCGGAGGGGCCCTTAATGAGGGTACTTACTTTATGAACACTGAAGCTTTCTTT. As protein: CSAGGALNEGTYFMNTEAFF.

The V gene is TRBV18, the J gene TRBJ1-2; D is unresolved. This CDR3 spans 13 amino acids. Trimming removed 2 bases from V and 8 bases from J, with 12 bases in between. Germline loops: CDR1 KGHSH, CDR2 LQKENI. DNA for the CDR3: TGTGCCAGCTCACCAGGGCATGGTCAGGGCTACACCTTC. Amino acid sequence: CASSPGHGQGYTF.

The rearrangement uses TRBV29-1 and TRBJ2-1; a possible D gene is TRBD2 (6 bases). The J call may be faulty, since TRBJ2-7 better matches the DNA end. Looked up from germline, CDR1 is SQVTM and CDR2 is ANQGSEA. CDR3 length: 13 residues. This CDR3 is CSVRDGGYNEQYF. In nucleotides, the CDR3 is TGCAGCGTACGGGACGGGGGATACAATGAGCAGTACTTC.

CDR3: CSVGSSTADTQYF. The CDR3 DNA sequence: TGCAGCGTTGGTAGTAGTACCGCAGATACGCAGTATTTT. The rearrangement uses TRBV29-1 and TRBJ2-3; D remains unclear. V lost 4 bases to trimming and J lost 4 bases, with 12 bases between them. Germline CDR1 is SQVTM and CDR2 is ANQGSEA. This CDR3 contains 13 residues.

This sequence joins TRBV12-3 or TRBV12-4 and TRBJ1-5; D possibly corresponds to TRBD1 (5 bases). CDR3 size: 13 residues. Trimming shortened V by 6 bases and J by 7 bases, and 13 bases separated the two germline ends. The CDR3 DNA reads TGTGCCAGCAGGGGCGACCAGGGACAGCCCCAGCATTTT. Amino acid sequence: CASRGDQGQPQHF.

This rearrangement joins TRBV5-1 to TRBJ2-1; 9 bases are shared with TRBD2. The V gene end was trimmed by 1 base and the J gene end by 4 bases; junction bases not matched to a gene: 12. This CDR3 has 18 residues. CDR1 and CDR2 from the germline V gene are SGHRS and YFSETQ. CDR3 DNA: TGCGCCAGCAGCTTGTGGCTAGCGGGAATGAGCCTTTACAATGAGCAGTTCTTC. This translates into CASSLWLAGMSLYNEQFF.

This clonotype was observed a few times. V gene TRBV2 combines with J gene TRBJ2-1; 12 nucleotides align to TRBD1. Germline V lookup: CDR1 SNHLY, CDR2 FYNNEI. This CDR3 region has 18 residues. V gave up 7 bases and J gave up 5 bases; unmatched junction bases: 15. The CDR3: CASTRGTGGDGVNNEQFF. The CDR3 DNA sequence: TGTGCCAGCACCCGGGGGACAGGGGGCGACGGGGTAAACAATGAGCAGTTCTTC.

This clonotype was picked up a small number of times. The rearrangement uses TRBV5-1 and TRBJ1-2; 7 nucleotides line up with TRBD1. V gave up 4 bases and J gave up 5 bases; unmatched junction bases: 5. This CDR3 region has 13 residues. CDR1 and CDR2 (germline): SGHRS, YFSETQ. Written as DNA, the CDR3 is TGCGCCAGCAGCCCGGGACAGCAATATGGCTACACCTTC. This translates into CASSPGQQYGYTF. The variable domain in full, completed from reference TRBV5-1 and TRBJ1-2, reads KAGVTQTPRYLIKTRGQQVTLSCSPISGHRSVSWYQQTPGQGLQFLFEYFSETQRNKGNFPGRFSGRQFSNSRSEMNVSTLELGDSALYLCASSPGQQYGYTFGSGTRLTVV.

This chain uses TRBV10-1 with TRBJ1-2; D gene ambiguous. V dropped 3 bases and J dropped 4 bases, with 9 bases sitting between them. The CDR3 spans 13 residues. Germline V gene sequence: CDR1 WNHNN, CDR2 SYGVQD (reference sequence). The CDR3 sequence is CASSDSHSYGYTF. In nucleotides, the CDR3 is TGCGCCAGCAGTGACTCCCACTCCTATGGCTACACCTTC.

In its sample, this clonotype was seen once. V and J are TRBV14 and TRBJ2-7; 8 bases agree with TRBD1. Germline V CDR1 and CDR2: SGHDN, FVKESK. This CDR3 has 15 amino acids. V dropped 1 base and J dropped 3; count of bases not matched to a gene: 5. DNA of the CDR3: TGTGCCAGCAGCCAAGTAGACAGGGGAAACTACGAGCAGTACTTC. Its translation: CASSQVDRGNYEQYF.

The chain carries TRBV4-1 and TRBJ1-2; D is perhaps TRBD1 (5 bases). Germline V lookup: CDR1 MGHRA, CDR2 YSYEKL. V shed 1 base and J shed 4 bases, with 13 bases lying between them. The CDR3 consists of 15 residues. Here the CDR3 reads CASSQADTRGYGYTF. CDR3 in DNA: TGCGCCAGCAGCCAAGCGGATACAAGGGGCTATGGCTACACCTTC.

This clonotype was observed a few times. The chain carries TRBV5-1 and TRBJ2-7; tentative D call: TRBD1 (6 bases). CDR3 size: 16 residues. Germline V lookup: CDR1 SGHRS, CDR2 YFSETQ. The V end was cut by 4 bases, the J end by 0 bases, with 17 bases between. The CDR3: CASSPQQGSFSYEQYF. The DNA for the CDR3 is TGCGCCAGCAGCCCTCAGCAGGGGTCCTTCTCCTACGAGCAGTACTTC.

The chain is built from TRBV4-1 and TRBJ2-1; 11 bases match TRBD2. Germline V gene lookup returns CDR1 MGHRA and CDR2 YSYEKL. CDR3 size: 18 residues. V lost 1 base, J lost 8 bases, and 13 bases stayed unmatched. In DNA, the CDR3 is TGCGCCAGCAGCCAAGGTTGGGTAGCGGGGGGGCATGGCGATGAGCAGTTCTTC. It is translated as CASSQGWVAGGHGDEQFF.

The CDR3 DNA sequence: TGCGCCAGCAGCCCTCCGGGACGGTCTCCCGAGCAGTACTTC. It translates to CASSPPGRSPEQYF. The chain carries TRBV4-1 and TRBJ2-7; tentatively, D is TRBD1 or TRBD2 (5 bases each). There are 14 residues in the CDR3. Germline assignment: CDR1 MGHRA and CDR2 YSYEKL. V lost 4 bases, J lost 6 bases, and 16 bases lay in between.

J is TRBJ2-2 and V is TRBV3-1; the match to TRBD2 covers 10 bases. CDR1 and CDR2 (germline): LGHDT, YNNKEL (reference sequence). This CDR3 has 15 residues. V trimming: 11 bases; J trimming: 3 bases; junction bases outside the gene matches: 9. Here the CDR3 reads CAYQALAGDTGELFF. The CDR3 DNA reads TGTGCCTACCAGGCCCTAGCGGGGGACACCGGGGAGCTGTTTTTT.

This clonotype was picked up one time. The J gene is TRBJ1-1, the V gene TRBV20-1; the D is unclear. With 4 bases removed from V and 0 bases from J, the gap between germline ends came to 9 bases. Looked up from germline, CDR1 is DFQATT and CDR2 is SNEGSKA (reference sequence). This CDR3 spans 13 amino acids. The CDR3 is CSATSILNTEAFF. In nucleotides, the CDR3 is TGCAGTGCTACCTCTATACTGAACACTGAAGCTTTCTTT.

This clonotype was counted a few times. The rearrangement links TRBV25-1 to TRBJ1-4; D is uncertain. The CDR3 runs to 13 residues. Trimming pared 4 bases from V and 6 bases from J, leaving 9 bases between. The germline gives CDR1 MGHDK, CDR2 SYGVNS. Written as DNA, the CDR3 is TGTGCCAGCAGTGCCCCGGGAGATGAAAAACTGTTTTTT. It is translated as CASSAPGDEKLFF.

Points on this clonotype: The junction departs from the called germline gene at one end, perhaps through a read error. The CDR3: CTGPRGYGYTF. In DNA, the CDR3 is TGTACGGGCCCTCGGGGTTATGGATACACCTTC. The chain joins TRBV20-1 to TRBJ1-2; D is unclear. The CDR3 loop spans 11 amino acids. The germline V gene has CDR1 DFQATT and CDR2 SNEGSKA (reference sequence).

This rearrangement joins TRBV7-2 to TRBJ1-2, with 8 positions matching TRBD1. Germline-derived CDR1 and CDR2 are SGHTA and FQGNSA. The length of the CDR3 is 15 residues. Trimming removed 1 base from V and 5 bases from J; junction bases left unmatched: 6. The CDR3 nucleotides read TGTGCCAGCAGCTTAGGACAGGGGTCACAGTATGGCTACACCTTC. Translated, it gives CASSLGQGSQYGYTF.

The rearrangement links TRBV11-1 to TRBJ2-1; D call uncertain. The CDR3 length is 14 residues. Deletions cut 8 bases from V and 5 bases from J, with 16 bases between. In germline, CDR1 is SGHAT, CDR2 FQDESV (reference sequence). The CDR3 sequence is CASRVWIGNNEQFF. The CDR3 DNA reads as TGTGCCAGCCGGGTCTGGATAGGGAACAATGAGCAGTTCTTC.